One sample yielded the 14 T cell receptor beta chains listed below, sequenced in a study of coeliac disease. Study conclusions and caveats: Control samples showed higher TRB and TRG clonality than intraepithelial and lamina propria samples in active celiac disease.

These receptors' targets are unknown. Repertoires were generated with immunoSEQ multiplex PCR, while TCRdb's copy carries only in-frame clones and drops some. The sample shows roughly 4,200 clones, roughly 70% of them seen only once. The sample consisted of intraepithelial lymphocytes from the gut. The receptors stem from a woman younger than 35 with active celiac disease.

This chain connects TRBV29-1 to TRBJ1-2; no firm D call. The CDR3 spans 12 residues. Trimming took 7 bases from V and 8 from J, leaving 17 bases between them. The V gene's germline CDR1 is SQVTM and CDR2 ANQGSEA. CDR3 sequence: CSGNEAAGGYTF. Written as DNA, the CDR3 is TGCAGCGGAAACGAGGCAGCGGGGGGCTACACCTTC.

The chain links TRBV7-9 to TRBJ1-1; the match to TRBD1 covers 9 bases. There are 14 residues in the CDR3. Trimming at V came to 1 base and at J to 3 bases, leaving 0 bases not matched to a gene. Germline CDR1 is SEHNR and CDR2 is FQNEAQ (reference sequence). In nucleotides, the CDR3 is TGTGCCAGCAGCTTAGGGACAGGGGACACTGAAGCTTTCTTT. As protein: CASSLGTGDTEAFF.

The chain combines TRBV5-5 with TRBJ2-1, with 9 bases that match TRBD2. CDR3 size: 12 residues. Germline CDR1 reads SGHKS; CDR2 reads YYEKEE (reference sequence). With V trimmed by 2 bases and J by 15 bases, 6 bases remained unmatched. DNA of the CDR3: TGTGCCAGCAGCTTTAGCGGGAGTTTTCTGTTCTTC. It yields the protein CASSFSGSFLFF.

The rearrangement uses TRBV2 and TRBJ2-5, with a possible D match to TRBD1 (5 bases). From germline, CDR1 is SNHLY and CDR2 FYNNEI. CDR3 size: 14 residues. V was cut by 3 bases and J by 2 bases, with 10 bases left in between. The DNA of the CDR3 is TGTGCCAGCAGTGATGGGGCTCCACAAGAGACCCAGTACTTC. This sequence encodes CASSDGAPQETQYF.

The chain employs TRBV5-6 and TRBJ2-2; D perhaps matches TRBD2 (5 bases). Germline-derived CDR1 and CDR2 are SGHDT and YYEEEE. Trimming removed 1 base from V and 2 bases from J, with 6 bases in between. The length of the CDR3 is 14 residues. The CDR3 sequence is CASSLPGNTGELFF. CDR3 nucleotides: TGTGCCAGCAGCTTGCCGGGAAACACCGGGGAGCTGTTTTTT.

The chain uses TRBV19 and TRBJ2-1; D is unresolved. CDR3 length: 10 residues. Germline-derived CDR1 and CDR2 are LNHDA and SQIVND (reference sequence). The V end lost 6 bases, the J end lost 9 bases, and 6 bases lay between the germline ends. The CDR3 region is CASRAGEQFF. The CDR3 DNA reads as TGTGCCAGTAGGGCTGGTGAGCAGTTCTTC. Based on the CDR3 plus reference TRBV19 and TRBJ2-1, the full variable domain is DGGITQSPKYLFRKEGQNVTLSCEQNLNHDAMYWYRQDPGQGLRLIYYSQIVNDFQKGDIAEGYSVSREKKESFPLTVTSAQKNPTAFYLCASRAGEQFFGPGTRLTVL.

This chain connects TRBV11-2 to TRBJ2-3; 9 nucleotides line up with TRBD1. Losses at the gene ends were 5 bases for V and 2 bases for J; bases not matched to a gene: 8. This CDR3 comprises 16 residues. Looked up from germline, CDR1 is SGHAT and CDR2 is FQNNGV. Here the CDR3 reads CASSLDRGVPTDTQYF. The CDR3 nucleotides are TGTGCCAGCAGCCTTGACAGGGGGGTGCCCACAGATACGCAGTATTTT.

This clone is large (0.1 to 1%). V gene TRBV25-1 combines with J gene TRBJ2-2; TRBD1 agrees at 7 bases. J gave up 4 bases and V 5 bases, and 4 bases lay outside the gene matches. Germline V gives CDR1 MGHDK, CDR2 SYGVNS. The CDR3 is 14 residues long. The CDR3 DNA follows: TGTGCCAGCAGTCCCGGACAGGCCACCGGGGAGCTGTTTTTT. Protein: CASSPGQATGELFF.

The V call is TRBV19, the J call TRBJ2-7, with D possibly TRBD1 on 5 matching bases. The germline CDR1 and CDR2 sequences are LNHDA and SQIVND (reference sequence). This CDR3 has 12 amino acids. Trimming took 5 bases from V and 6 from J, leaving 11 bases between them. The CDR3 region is CASSFRAAEQYF. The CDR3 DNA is TGTGCCAGTAGTTTCAGGGCTGCCGAGCAGTACTTC.

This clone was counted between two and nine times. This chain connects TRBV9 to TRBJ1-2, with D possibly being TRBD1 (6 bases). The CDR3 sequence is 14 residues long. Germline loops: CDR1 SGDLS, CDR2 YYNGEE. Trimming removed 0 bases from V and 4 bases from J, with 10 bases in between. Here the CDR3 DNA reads TGTGCCAGCAGCGTAGGTACAGGGCGCTATGGCTACACCTTC. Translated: CASSVGTGRYGYTF.

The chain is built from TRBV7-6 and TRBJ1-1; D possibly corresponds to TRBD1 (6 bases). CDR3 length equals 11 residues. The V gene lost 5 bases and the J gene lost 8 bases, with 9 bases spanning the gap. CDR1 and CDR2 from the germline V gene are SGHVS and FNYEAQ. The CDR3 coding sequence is TGTGCCAGCAGCAACGACAGGGAAGCTTTCTTT. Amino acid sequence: CASSNDREAFF.

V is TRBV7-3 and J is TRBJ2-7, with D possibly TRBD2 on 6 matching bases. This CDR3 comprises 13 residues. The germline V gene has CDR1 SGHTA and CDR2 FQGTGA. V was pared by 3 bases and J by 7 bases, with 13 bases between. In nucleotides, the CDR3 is TGTGCCAGCAGCTTGGGACTCGGGGCGGAGCAGTACTTC. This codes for CASSLGLGAEQYF.

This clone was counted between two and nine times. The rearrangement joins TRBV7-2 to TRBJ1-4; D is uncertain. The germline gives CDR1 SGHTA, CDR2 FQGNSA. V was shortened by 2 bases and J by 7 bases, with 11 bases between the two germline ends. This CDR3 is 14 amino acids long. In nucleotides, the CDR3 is TGTGCCAGCAGCTTATCGGTCGGGTCTGAAAAACTGTTTTTT. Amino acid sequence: CASSLSVGSEKLFF.

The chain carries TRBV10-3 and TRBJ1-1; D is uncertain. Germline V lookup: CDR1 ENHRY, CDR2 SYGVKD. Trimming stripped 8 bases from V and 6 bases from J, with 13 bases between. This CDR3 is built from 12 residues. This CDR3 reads CAIPRGDSEAFF. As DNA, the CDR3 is TGTGCCATCCCGCGCGGTGACTCTGAAGCTTTCTTT.